The 10 T cell receptor beta chains reported below all come from one sample, sequenced in a study of blood T cell repertoires in COVID-19. The assay was immunoSEQ multiplex PCR, and TCRdb's table has in-frame clones only and misses some. The data hold roughly 300,000 clones, with roughly 90% observed a single time. The sample taken for sequencing was peripheral blood. These receptors came from a man between 18 and 29 years old who had recovered from COVID-19.

This chain links TRBV6-1 with TRBJ2-5; D not certain. The V gene's germline CDR1 is MNHNS and CDR2 SASEGT. V gave up 0 bases and J gave up 5 bases, with 10 bases separating them. The CDR3 has 14 residues. The CDR3 sequence is CASSEARLRETQYF. Here the CDR3 DNA reads TGTGCCAGCAGTGAAGCGCGACTCCGGGAGACCCAGTACTTC.

This chain uses TRBV10-2 with TRBJ2-7, with 8 bases identical to TRBD2. The germline CDR1 and CDR2 sequences are WSHSY and SAAADI. This CDR3 region has 13 residues. After removal of 7 bases from V and 4 bases from J, the junction contained 6 bases not matched to a gene. CDR3 in DNA: TGCGCCAGCAACCACGCGGGGGGTTACGAGCAGTACTTC. As protein: CASNHAGGYEQYF.

The chain carries TRBV30 and TRBJ1-3; D is possibly TRBD1 (5 bases). Germline CDR1 and CDR2: GTSNPN and SVGIG (reference sequence). The CDR3 extends over 13 amino acids. Trimming pared 2 bases from V and 4 bases from J, leaving 9 bases between. The CDR3 reads CAWSRGGGNTIYF. CDR3 in DNA: TGTGCCTGGAGTAGGGGAGGAGGAAACACCATATATTTT. The full variable domain, rest sourced from reference TRBV30 and TRBJ1-3, is SQTIHQWPATLVQPVGSPLSLECTVEGTSNPNLYWYRQAAGRGLQLLFYSVGIGQISSEVPQNLSASRPQDRQFILSSKKLLLSDSGFYLCAWSRGGGNTIYFGEGSWLTVV.

The chain has TRBV6-6 and TRBJ2-7; tentatively, D is TRBD2 (6 bases). Germline V gene sequence: CDR1 MNHNY, CDR2 SVGAGI (reference sequence). This CDR3 comprises 14 residues. The V and J ends lost 0 bases and 6 bases respectively, with 12 bases between them. CDR3 sequence: CASSYSMGGGEQYF. Written as DNA, the CDR3 is TGTGCCAGCAGTTACTCGATGGGGGGTGGCGAGCAGTACTTC.

In DNA, the CDR3 is TGTGCCAGCAGCCAAGATGTCGGACAGGGACACGAAAAACTGTTTTTT. As protein: CASSQDVGQGHEKLFF. This chain uses TRBV3-1 (or the pseudogene TRBV3-2) with TRBJ1-4, with 8 nucleotides matching TRBD1. In germline, CDR1 is LGHDT, CDR2 YNNKEL (reference sequence). There are 16 residues in the CDR3. V gave up 0 bases and J gave up 8 bases; unmatched junction bases: 8.

CDR3: CATSRFTGGTYNEQFF. DNA of the CDR3: TGTGCCACCAGCAGATTCACAGGGGGCACCTACAATGAGCAGTTCTTC. The genes are TRBV15 and TRBJ2-1, with TRBD1 matching 9 bases. Germline loops: CDR1 LNHNV, CDR2 YYDKDF (reference sequence). J was trimmed by 2 bases and V by 2 bases; bases with no gene match: 4. CDR3 length: 16 residues.

The chain recombines TRBV27 with TRBJ1-2, with D possibly being TRBD1 (6 bases). The germline V gene encodes CDR1 MNHEY and CDR2 SMNVEV (reference sequence). This CDR3 is built from 15 residues. The ends were cut back, 0 bases at V and 1 base at J, with 9 bases in the middle. CDR3 in amino acids: CASSLSLQGNYGYTF. CDR3 in DNA: TGTGCCAGCAGTTTATCTCTACAGGGTAACTATGGCTACACCTTC.

This chain links TRBV9 with TRBJ1-4, with D tentatively TRBD1 (5 bases). The germline CDR1 and CDR2 sequences are SGDLS and YYNGEE. There are 15 residues in the CDR3. The V end was cut by 0 bases, the J end by 8 bases, with 14 bases between. The CDR3 region has the DNA TGTGCCAGCAGCGTAGATTCAGGGATACAAGAAAAACTGTTTTTT. Translating gives CASSVDSGIQEKLFF.

The chain has TRBV5-6 and TRBJ1-2; D may be TRBD1 (5 bases). This CDR3 region has 15 residues. Trimming shortened V by 3 bases and J by 2 bases, and 14 bases separated the two germline ends. CDR1 is SGHDT and CDR2 is YYEEEE in the germline V gene. The CDR3 region is CASSSLRGSNYGYTF. For the CDR3, the DNA is TGTGCCAGCAGCTCCCTTCGGGGGTCAAACTATGGCTACACCTTC.

V is TRBV19 and J is TRBJ1-6; no firm D call. Trimming cost V 4 bases and J 6 bases, with 13 bases left between them. CDR1 is LNHDA and CDR2 is SQIVND in the germline V gene (reference sequence). The CDR3 covers 15 residues. CDR3 amino acids: CASSKSRGSNSPLHF. The CDR3 DNA reads as TGTGCCAGTAGTAAGTCGCGTGGGAGTAATTCACCCCTCCACTTT.